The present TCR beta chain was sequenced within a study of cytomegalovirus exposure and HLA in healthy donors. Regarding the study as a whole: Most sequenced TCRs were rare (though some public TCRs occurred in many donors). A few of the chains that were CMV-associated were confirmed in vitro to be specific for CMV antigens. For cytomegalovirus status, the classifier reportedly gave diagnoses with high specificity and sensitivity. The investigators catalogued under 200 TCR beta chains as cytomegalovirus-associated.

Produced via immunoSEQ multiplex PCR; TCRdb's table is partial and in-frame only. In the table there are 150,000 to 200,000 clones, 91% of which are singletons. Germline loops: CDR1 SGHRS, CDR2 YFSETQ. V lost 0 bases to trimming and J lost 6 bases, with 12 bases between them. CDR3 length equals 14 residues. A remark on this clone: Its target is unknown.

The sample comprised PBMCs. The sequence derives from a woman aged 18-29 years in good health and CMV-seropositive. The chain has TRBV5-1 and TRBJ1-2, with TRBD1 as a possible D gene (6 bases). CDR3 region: CASSLAEQGNGYTF. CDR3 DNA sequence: TGCGCCAGCAGCTTGGCCGAGCAGGGGAATGGCTACACCTTC.